This entry describes one T cell receptor beta chain. This specimen belongs to a study of blood T cell repertoires in COVID-19. V lost 1 base and J lost 8, with 26 bases in between. CDR1 and CDR2 (germline): LGHNA, YSLEER. This CDR3 is built from 18 residues. In the original processing: Amplification of reference gene primers was used by the study to estimate nucleated cell counts. Only in-frame clones appear in the TCRdb table, and some are missing; sequencing was by immunoSEQ multiplex PCR. V, J and clone size are taken as reported in that table, and D and trimming were inferred from the DNA itself. The table includes under 50,000 clones, approximately 90% detected once.

The sequencing input was peripheral blood. This receptor was identified in a man aged 55 to 70 with COVID-19, enrolled during active disease. V and J are TRBV4-3 and TRBJ1-2; tentative D call: TRBD1 (5 bases). The CDR3 region is CASSQVESGQGKVRGYTF. The CDR3 nucleotides are TGCGCCAGCAGCCAAGTAGAATCCGGCCAGGGAAAAGTGCGGGGCTACACCTTC.